A selection of T cell receptor beta chains follows, all from one sample in a study of T-cell reconstitution after alpha-beta-depleted transplantation in children. Using its own MiXCR run on the PCR reads, TCRdb lists one record per CDR3 protein. The sample carries a few hundred thousand distinct CDR3 sequences, around 13% recorded once. The starting material was PBMCs, mostly from graft donor cells, obtained 360 days after TCRalphabeta/CD19-depleted stem cell transplant. The receptors were sampled from a male patient younger than 18 who had a stem cell transplant for acute myeloid leukemia, so the T cells may come from the graft donor. Each CDR3 is given with its conserved first and last residue. A D gene is named only where the DNA matches it firmly. Clone size is not always given. Where it is, it says once, few, many or a class for expanded clones.

TRBV5-1	-	-	TRBJ2-7	CASSLGGQGYSYEQYF	TGCGCCAGCAGCTTGGGAGGCCAGGGGTACTCCTACGAGCAGTACTTC
TRBV20-1	few	-	TRBJ1-1	CSAREADWYTEAFF	TGCAGTGCTAGAGAGGCGGACTGGTACACTGAAGCTTTCTTT
TRBV6-2/TRBV6-3	-	TRBD2	TRBJ2-1	CASRRTSGSSYNEQFF	TGTGCCAGCAGACGTACTAGCGGGAGCTCCTACAATGAGCAGTTCTTC
TRBV6-1	-	TRBD2	TRBJ2-1	CASSLIAGGPLNEQFF	TGTGCCAGCAGTCTCATAGCGGGAGGGCCTCTAAATGAGCAGTTCTTC
TRBV28	-	-	TRBJ2-2	CASSLLGTAGELFF	TGTGCCAGCAGTTTACTGGGAACCGCCGGGGAGCTGTTTTTT
TRBV10-3	-	TRBD2	TRBJ2-1	CATRTSGSSYNEQFF	TGTGCCACACGGACTAGCGGTAGCTCCTACAATGAGCAGTTCTTC
TRBV11-3	few	-	TRBJ2-1	CASSLIESNEQFF	TGTGCCAGCAGCTTAATCGAGTCCAATGAGCAGTTCTTC
TRBV28	few	TRBD2	TRBJ2-1	CASRLAGEYNEQFF	TGTGCCAGCAGACTAGCGGGAGAGTACAATGAGCAGTTCTTC
TRBV4-3	few	TRBD2	TRBJ2-7	CASSRILAGVTYEQYF	TGCGCCAGCAGCCGAATCCTAGCGGGAGTCACCTACGAGCAGTACTTC
TRBV12-3/TRBV12-4	few	-	TRBJ1-4	CASSLAVLGEKLFF	TGTGCCAGCAGTTTGGCGGTCCTCGGGGAAAAACTGTTTTTT
TRBV7-3	-	TRBD1	TRBJ2-7	CASSLIPTGGLYEQYF	TGTGCCAGCAGCTTAATCCCGACAGGGGGGTTGTACGAGCAGTACTTC
TRBV6-2/TRBV6-3	few	-	TRBJ2-6	CASSRQGHSGANVLTF	TGTGCCAGCAGTCGTCAGGGCCACTCTGGGGCCAACGTCCTGACTTTC
TRBV28	-	-	TRBJ2-2	CASSVRGYTGELFF	TGTGCCAGCAGTGTCAGGGGTTACACCGGGGAGCTGTTTTTT
TRBV20-1	few	-	TRBJ2-7	CSAFSSYGTPLTGEQYF	TGCAGTGCTTTCTCATCTTATGGGACCCCCCTAACTGGGGAGCAGTACTTC
TRBV29-1	many	-	TRBJ2-7	CSVGTASYEQYF	TGCAGCGTTGGGACTGCCTCCTACGAGCAGTACTTC
TRBV5-1	few	TRBD1	TRBJ2-1	CASSLRTGSEQFF	TGCGCCAGCAGCTTGCGGACAGGGTCTGAGCAGTTCTTC
TRBV28	-	-	TRBJ1-2	CASSLSGVLGYTF	TGTGCCAGCAGTTTATCGGGGGTCCTGGGCTACACCTTC
TRBV28	-	TRBD2	TRBJ2-7	CASSFRFGEGHEQYF	TGTGCCAGCAGTTTCCGCTTCGGGGAGGGCCACGAGCAGTACTTC
TRBV30	-	-	TRBJ1-1	CAWSGGVVGTEAFF	TGTGCCTGGAGTGGAGGGGTCGTGGGAACTGAAGCTTTCTTT
TRBV28	-	-	TRBJ2-3	CASSLPGQNVPDNTDTQYF	TGTGCCAGCAGTTTGCCTGGCCAGAACGTCCCTGACAACACAGATACGCAGTATTTT
TRBV19	-	-	TRBJ2-7	CASSRTADYEQYF	TGTGCCAGTAGTAGAACTGCTGACTACGAGCAGTACTTC
TRBV15	few	TRBD2	TRBJ2-3	CATSRDSLIAGRTDTQYF	TGTGCCACCAGCAGAGATTCCCTGATAGCGGGACGAACAGATACGCAGTATTTT
TRBV28	few	TRBD2	TRBJ2-1	CASSFLAGIPGSYNEQFF	TGTGCCAGCAGTTTCCTAGCGGGAATCCCCGGCTCCTACAATGAGCAGTTCTTC